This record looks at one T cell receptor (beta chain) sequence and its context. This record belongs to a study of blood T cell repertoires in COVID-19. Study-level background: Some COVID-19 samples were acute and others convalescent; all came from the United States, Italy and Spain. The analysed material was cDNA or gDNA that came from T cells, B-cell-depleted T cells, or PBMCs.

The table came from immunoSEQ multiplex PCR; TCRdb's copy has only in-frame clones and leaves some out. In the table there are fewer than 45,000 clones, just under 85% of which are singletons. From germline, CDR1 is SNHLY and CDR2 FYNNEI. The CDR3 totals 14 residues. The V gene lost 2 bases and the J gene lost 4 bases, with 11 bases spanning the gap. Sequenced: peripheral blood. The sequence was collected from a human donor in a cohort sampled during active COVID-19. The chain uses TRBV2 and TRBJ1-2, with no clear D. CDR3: CASSESGRSYGYTF. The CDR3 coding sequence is TGTGCCAGCAGTGAATCGGGGAGGAGCTATGGCTACACCTTC.